This T cell receptor (beta chain) was captured in a study of spatial heterogeneity in lung cancer. Turning to the study itself: The cohort: 70 to 75 early-stage, untreated non-small cell lung cancer patients. Where present, follow-up PBMC were sequenced a median of roughly two years after resection.

The CDR3 has 18 amino acids. Looked up from germline, CDR1 is SEHNR and CDR2 is FQNEAQ (reference sequence). Trimming took 5 bases from V and 4 from J; bases not matched to a gene: 18. The sample's time point: blood at routine non-recurrence follow-up after resection. The sequenced material consisted of unsorted whole RNA from tumor, nontumor lung or frozen PBMC. Each CDR3 protein is one row after TCRdb ran MiXCR on the 5' RACE reads. The table lists 110,000 or so distinct CDR3 sequences, less than 14% of them singletons. Study results and caveats: Blood showed ubiquitous tumor TCRs more often at resection than at routine follow-up.

This clonotype was counted only a few times. What it binds is unknown. The sequence was collected from a female donor with early-stage non-small cell lung cancer. The V and J genes are TRBV7-9 and TRBJ2-3; 7 bases align to TRBD2. The sample in question was PBMCs, obtained at follow-up. For the CDR3, the DNA is TGTGCCAGCAGCCGGACCAGACTCAAGGGAGGGAGTGCAGATACGCAGTATTTT. It encodes CASSRTRLKGGSADTQYF. Together with reference TRBV7-9 and TRBJ2-3, the CDR3 gives the full variable domain: DTGVSQNPRHKITKRGQNVTFRCDPISEHNRLYWYRQTLGQGPEFLTYFQNEAQLEKSRLLSDRFSAERPKGSFSTLEIQRTEQGDSAMYLCASSRTRLKGGSADTQYFGPGTRLTVL.